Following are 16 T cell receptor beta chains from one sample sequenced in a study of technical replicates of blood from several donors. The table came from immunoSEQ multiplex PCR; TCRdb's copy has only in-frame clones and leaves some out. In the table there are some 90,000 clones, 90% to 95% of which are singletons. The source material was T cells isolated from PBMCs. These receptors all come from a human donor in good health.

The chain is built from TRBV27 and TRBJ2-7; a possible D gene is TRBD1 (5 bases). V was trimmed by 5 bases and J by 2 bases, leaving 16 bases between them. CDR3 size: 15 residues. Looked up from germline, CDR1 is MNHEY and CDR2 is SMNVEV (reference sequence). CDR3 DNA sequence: TGTGCCAGCAGTCAAGGGGCAGGTGGGGCCTACGAGCAGTACTTC. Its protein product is CASSQGAGGAYEQYF.

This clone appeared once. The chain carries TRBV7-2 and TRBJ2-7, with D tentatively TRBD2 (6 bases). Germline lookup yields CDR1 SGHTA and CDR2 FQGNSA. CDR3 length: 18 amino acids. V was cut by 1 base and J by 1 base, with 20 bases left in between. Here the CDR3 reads CASSLGGLLAEVSYEQYF. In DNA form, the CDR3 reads TGTGCCAGCAGCTTAGGGGGTTTATTAGCGGAAGTATCCTACGAGCAGTACTTC. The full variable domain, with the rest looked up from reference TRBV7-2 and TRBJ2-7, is GAGVSQSPSNKVTEKGKDVELRCDPISGHTALYWYRQSLGQGLEFLIYFQGNSAPDKSGLPSDRFSAERTGGSVSTLTIQRTQQEDSAVYLCASSLGGLLAEVSYEQYFGPGTRLTVT.

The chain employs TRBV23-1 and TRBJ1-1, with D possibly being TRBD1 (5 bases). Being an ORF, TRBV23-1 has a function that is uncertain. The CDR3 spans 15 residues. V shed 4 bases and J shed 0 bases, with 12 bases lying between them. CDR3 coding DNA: TGCGCCAGCAGTCGAAGGGCAGGGATGAACACTGAAGCTTTCTTT. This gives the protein CASSRRAGMNTEAFF.

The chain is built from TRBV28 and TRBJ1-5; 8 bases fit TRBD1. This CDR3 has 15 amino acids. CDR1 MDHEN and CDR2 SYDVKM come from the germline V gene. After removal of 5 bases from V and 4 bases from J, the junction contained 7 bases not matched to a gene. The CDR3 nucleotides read TGTGCCAGCAGTAGGACAGGGACCCAGAATCAGCCCCAGCATTTT. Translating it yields CASSRTGTQNQPQHF.

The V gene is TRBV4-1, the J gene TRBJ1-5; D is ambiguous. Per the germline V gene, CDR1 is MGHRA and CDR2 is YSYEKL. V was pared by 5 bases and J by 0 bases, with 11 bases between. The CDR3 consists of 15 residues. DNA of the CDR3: TGCGCCAGCAGCTTATGGAGGGATAGCAATCAGCCCCAGCATTTT. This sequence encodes CASSLWRDSNQPQHF.

CDR3 coding DNA: TGTGCCAGCAGTTTAGCTAGCGGTCAAGAGACCCAGTACTTC. Amino acid sequence: CASSLASGQETQYF. The chain recombines TRBV27 with TRBJ2-5; 7 nucleotides match TRBD2. The CDR3 totals 14 residues. Unmatched junction bases numbered 2, after V lost 2 bases and J lost 2 bases. Germline-derived CDR1 and CDR2 are MNHEY and SMNVEV (reference sequence).

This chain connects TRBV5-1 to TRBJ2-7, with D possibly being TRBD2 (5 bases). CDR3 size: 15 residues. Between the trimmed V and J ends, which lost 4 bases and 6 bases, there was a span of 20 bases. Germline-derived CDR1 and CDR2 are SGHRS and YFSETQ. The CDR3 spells CASSLRLSRPLEQYF. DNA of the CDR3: TGCGCCAGCAGCCTTAGACTATCCCGGCCCCTCGAGCAGTACTTC.

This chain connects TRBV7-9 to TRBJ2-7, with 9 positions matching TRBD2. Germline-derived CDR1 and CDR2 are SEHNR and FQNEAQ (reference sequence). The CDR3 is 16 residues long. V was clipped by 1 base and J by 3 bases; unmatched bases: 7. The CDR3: CASSLVSWTSDYEQYF. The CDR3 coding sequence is TGTGCCAGCAGCTTAGTTTCTTGGACTAGCGACTACGAGCAGTACTTC.

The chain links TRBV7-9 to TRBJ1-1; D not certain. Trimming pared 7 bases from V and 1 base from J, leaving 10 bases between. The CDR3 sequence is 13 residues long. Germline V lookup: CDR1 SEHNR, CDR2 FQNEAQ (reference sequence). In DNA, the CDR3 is TGTGCCAGCAACTGGGCGGGGAACACTGAAGCTTTCTTT. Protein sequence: CASNWAGNTEAFF. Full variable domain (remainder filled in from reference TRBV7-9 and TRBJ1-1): DTGVSQNPRHKITKRGQNVTFRCDPISEHNRLYWYRQTLGQGPEFLTYFQNEAQLEKSRLLSDRFSAERPKGSFSTLEIQRTEQGDSAMYLCASNWAGNTEAFFGQGTRLTVV.

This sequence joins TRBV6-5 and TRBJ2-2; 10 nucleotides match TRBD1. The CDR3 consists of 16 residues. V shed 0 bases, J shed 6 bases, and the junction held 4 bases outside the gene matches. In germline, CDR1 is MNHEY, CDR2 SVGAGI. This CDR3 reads CASSYSTGGYSGELFF. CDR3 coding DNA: TGTGCCAGCAGTTACTCGACAGGGGGCTATTCCGGGGAGCTGTTTTTT.

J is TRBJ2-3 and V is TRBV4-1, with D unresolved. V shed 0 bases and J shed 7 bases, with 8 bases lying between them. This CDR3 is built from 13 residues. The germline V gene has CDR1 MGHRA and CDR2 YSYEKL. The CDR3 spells CASSQDRLNTQYF. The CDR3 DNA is TGCGCCAGCAGCCAAGATCGGTTGAATACGCAGTATTTT.

CDR3 sequence reads: CASSDPSGVGDEQFF. CDR3 sequence (DNA): TGTGCCAGCAGTGATCCTAGCGGGGTCGGGGATGAGCAGTTCTTC. The gene calls are TRBV25-1 and TRBJ2-1; 9 positions agree with TRBD2. Per germline, CDR1 MGHDK and CDR2 SYGVNS. V dropped 3 bases and J dropped 8; count of bases not matched to a gene: 8. CDR3 length: 15 amino acids.

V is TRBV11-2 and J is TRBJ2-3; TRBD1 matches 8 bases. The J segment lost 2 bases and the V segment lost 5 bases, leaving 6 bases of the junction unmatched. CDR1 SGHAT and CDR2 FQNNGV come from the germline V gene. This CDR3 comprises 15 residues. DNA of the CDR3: TGTGCCAGCAGCGCGAGGACAGGGTCCACAGATACGCAGTATTTT. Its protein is CASSARTGSTDTQYF.

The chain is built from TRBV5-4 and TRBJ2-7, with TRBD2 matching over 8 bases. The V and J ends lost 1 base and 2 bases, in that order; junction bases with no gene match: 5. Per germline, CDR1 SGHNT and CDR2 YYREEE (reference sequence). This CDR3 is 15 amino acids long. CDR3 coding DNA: TGTGCCAGCAGCTTGTTCGTTAGCGGGACCTACGAGCAGTACTTC. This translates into CASSLFVSGTYEQYF.

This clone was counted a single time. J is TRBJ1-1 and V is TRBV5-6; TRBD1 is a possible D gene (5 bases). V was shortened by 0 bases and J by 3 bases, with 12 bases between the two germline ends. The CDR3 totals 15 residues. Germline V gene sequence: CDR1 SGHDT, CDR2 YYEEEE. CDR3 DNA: TGTGCCAGCAGCTTGGATGGGGCGGGACACACTGAAGCTTTCTTT. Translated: CASSLDGAGHTEAFF.

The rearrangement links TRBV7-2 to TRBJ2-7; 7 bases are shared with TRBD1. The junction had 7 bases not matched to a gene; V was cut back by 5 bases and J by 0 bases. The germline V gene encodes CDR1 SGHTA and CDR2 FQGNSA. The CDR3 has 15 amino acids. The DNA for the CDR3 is TGTGCCAGCAGCCCAGACAGGGTCTTCTCCTACGAGCAGTACTTC. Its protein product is CASSPDRVFSYEQYF.